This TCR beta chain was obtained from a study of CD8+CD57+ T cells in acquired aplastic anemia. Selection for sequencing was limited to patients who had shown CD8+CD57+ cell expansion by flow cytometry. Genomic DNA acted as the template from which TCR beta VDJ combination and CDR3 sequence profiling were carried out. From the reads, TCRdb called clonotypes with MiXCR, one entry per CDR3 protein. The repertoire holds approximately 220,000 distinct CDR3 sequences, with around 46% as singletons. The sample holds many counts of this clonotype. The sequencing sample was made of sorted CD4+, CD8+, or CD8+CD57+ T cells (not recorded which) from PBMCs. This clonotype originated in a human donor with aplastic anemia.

The CDR3 is CSVEGRAVSYNEQFF. In DNA, the CDR3 is TGCAGCGTTGAAGGACGAGCGGTTAGCTACAATGAGCAGTTCTTC. This chain links TRBV29-1 with TRBJ2-1; the D gene is possibly TRBD2 (5 bases). Germline CDR1 and CDR2: SQVTM and ANQGSEA. Trimming removed 1 base from V and 3 bases from J, with 13 bases in between. There are 15 residues in the CDR3.